The source of this T cell receptor beta chain is a study of CD8+ T cells in alopecia areata. About the research overall: The study gave treated patients oral tofacitinib at 5 to 10 mg twice daily. The duration of tofacitinib was 6 to 18 months, with 6 months off drug afterward.

TCR sequencing used cDNA made by reverse transcription of extracted RNA. Clones were read by immunoSEQ multiplex PCR, and TCRdb kept only the in-frame ones, dropping some. This table holds 180,000 or so clones, 58% found once. The germline V and J ends were trimmed by 0 bases and 7 bases, with 10 bases remaining between them. This CDR3 contains 14 residues. Germline lookup yields CDR1 SGDLS and CDR2 YYNGEE. Points from the study as a whole: Among the 100 top clones, expanded CD8+ clones, like scalp clonality, were significantly decreased by tofacitinib. Normal skin's resident alphabeta T cells are also sequenced in scalp samples.

This clone was counted once. The antigen is undetermined. Treatment denoted: oral pan-JAK inhibitor, 5-10 mg twice daily. The clonotype comes from a human donor with alopecia areata. The chain uses TRBV9 and TRBJ1-4; D is ambiguous. This sample comprised CD4+ T cells sorted from blood, obtained at week 24, from a patient treated with tofacitinib. CDR3 DNA: TGTGCCAGCAGCGTAGACGGGTATACTGAAAAACTGTTTTTT. Amino acid sequence: CASSVDGYTEKLFF.